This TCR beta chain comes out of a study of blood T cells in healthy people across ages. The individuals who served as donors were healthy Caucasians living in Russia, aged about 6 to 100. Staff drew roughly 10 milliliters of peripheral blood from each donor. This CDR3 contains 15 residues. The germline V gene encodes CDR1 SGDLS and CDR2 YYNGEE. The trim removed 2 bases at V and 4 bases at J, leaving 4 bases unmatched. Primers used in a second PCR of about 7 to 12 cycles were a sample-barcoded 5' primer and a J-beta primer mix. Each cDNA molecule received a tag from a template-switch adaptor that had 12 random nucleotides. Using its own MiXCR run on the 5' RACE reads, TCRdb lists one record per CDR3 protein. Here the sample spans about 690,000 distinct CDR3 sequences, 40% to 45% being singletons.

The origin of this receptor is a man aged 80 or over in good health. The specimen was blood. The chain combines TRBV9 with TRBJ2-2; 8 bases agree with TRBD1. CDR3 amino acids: CASSVGTGRTGELFF. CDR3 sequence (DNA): TGTGCCAGCAGCGTCGGGACAGGTCGCACCGGGGAGCTGTTTTTT. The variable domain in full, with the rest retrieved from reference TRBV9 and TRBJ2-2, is DSGVTQTPKHLITATGQRVTLRCSPRSGDLSVYWYQQSLDQGLQFLIQYYNGEERAKGNILERFSAQQFPDLHSELNLSSLELGDSALYFCASSVGTGRTGELFFGEGSRLTVL.